This section outlines one TCR beta chain sequence together with its context. These data are taken from a study of control samples from healthy donors and cancer patients. Germline V gene lookup returns CDR1 LNHDA and CDR2 SQIVND (reference sequence). The CDR3 consists of 10 residues. With 7 bases removed from V and 8 bases from J, the gap between germline ends came to 8 bases. Assay used: immunoSEQ multiplex PCR; TCRdb lists only in-frame clones, some missing. The sample records around 79,000 clones, roughly 93% being singletons. The rearrangement joins TRBV19 to TRBJ1-2; D not certain. Sequenced sample: PBMCs. This clonotype originated in a woman aged 40-49 years with lung cancer. The CDR3 here is CASTVLGYTF. The CDR3 coding sequence is TGTGCCAGTACAGTACTCGGCTACACCTTC.